This note documents a single T cell receptor (beta chain) sequence. What it binds is unknown. Germline CDR1 reads MGHRA; CDR2 reads YSYEKL. V was clipped by 0 bases and J by 0 bases; unmatched bases: 1. This CDR3 has 17 amino acids. Via MiXCR, TCRdb re-called the 5' RACE reads, giving one row per CDR3 protein. The sample lists about 260,000 distinct CDR3 sequences; around 20% were seen once. This entry belongs to a study of CD8 T cells in ankylosing spondylitis. Broader study findings: A motif of 7 or 8 highly homologous TCR beta variants was seen as apparently characteristic of ankylosing spondylitis blood.

This TCR was sampled from a male donor with ankylosing spondylitis or in good health (not recorded which). The chain links TRBV4-1 to TRBJ1-4; TRBD1 aligns across 10 bases. Sample: blood, either unsorted or a sorted T cell fraction (not recorded which). Here the CDR3 reads CASSQEGTGATNEKLFF. For the CDR3, the DNA is TGCGCCAGCAGCCAAGAGGGGACAGGGGCAACTAATGAAAAACTGTTTTTT.